The sequence of this T cell receptor beta chain was determined in a study of T-cell reconstitution after alpha-beta-depleted transplantation in children (dated by TCRdb to 2016 to 2017). Looking at the study overall: Using TCR repertoire profiling, the study followed T-cell immune reconstitution in a quantitative way in children after TCRalphabeta/CD19-depleted allogeneic hematopoietic cell transplantation.

Broad study findings and their caveats: Apparently early alphabetaT-cell count recovery about two months after transplant reportedly relied on only several hundred rapidly expanded clones derived from non-depleted graft cells. In some patients, the high TCRbeta diversity seen at day 60 was put down to recipient T cells and intrathymic progenitors that had survived conditioning. Over subsequent months, a decline in hyperexpanded clone frequencies was noted, and after one year, T-cell counts and TCRbeta diversity were mostly ascribed to newly produced T cells.

The CDR3 measures 17 amino acids from cysteine to phenylalanine. The DNA shown is the 51-base CDR3, in frame from base 1. V was cut back by 3 bases and J by 0 bases, leaving a gap of 15 bases between them. CDR1 and CDR2 are drawn from the germline V gene: SGDLS, YYNGEE. The meaning of the sample's treatment or condition label: allogeneic hematopoietic cell transplantation with graft depleted of TCRalphabeta T cells and CD19 B cells. The children who served as transplant recipients had been given grafts of TCRalphabeta/CD19-depleted allogeneic hematopoietic cells. The library was prepared using PCR. The sequencer listed for this sample is Illumina HiSeq 2500. TCR library preparation used molecular barcoding, with unique molecular identifiers applied to normalize quantification of the TCRbeta repertoire. The raw public reads went through TCRdb reprocessing: fastp at Q25, MiXCR clone calling, in-frame beta chains kept. When rows share a CDR3 protein, they turn into one entry using the most common DNA and genes. Across this sample there are about 200,000 distinct CDR3 sequences, with 5% to 7.5% seen only once. In total, the top ten clones hold approximately 4.1% of the sample.

The table lists this clonotype with many counts. The clone's antigen remains unknown. It has no much larger one-base neighbor in the sample; base qualities were not kept. The V and J genes are TRBV9 and TRBJ2-2, with the D call tentatively TRBD1 or TRBD2, each fitting 5 bases. The source of this sequence is a girl under three years old with combined immunodeficiency, due to receive a stem cell transplant. Sequencing was performed on PBMCs, taken before TCRalphabeta/CD19-depleted stem cell transplant. The CDR3 has the sequence CASSGRTGTSNTGELFF. In nucleotide form, the sequence is TGTGCCAGCAGCGGCCGAACCGGGACCTCGAACACCGGGGAGCTGTTTTTT.